The 22 T cell receptor beta chains given below trace back to one sample, sequenced in a study of T cells in Graves' hyperthyroidism and ophthalmopathy. TCR beta CDR3 sequences were amplified from RNA transcripts. Carried out on the TCR CDR3, a first-round RT-PCR used the HTBI primer set. TCRdb fed the multiplex PCR reads into MiXCR, producing one record per CDR3 protein. This table holds about 500,000 distinct CDR3 sequences, 17% found once. Sequenced input: blood. Receptor source: a young woman with Graves' ophthalmopathy.

This clonotype has at least ten counts. The chain uses TRBV5-1 and TRBJ2-5; 7 nucleotides align to TRBD1. Germline CDR1 SGHRS, CDR2 YFSETQ. V trimming: 2 bases; J trimming: 2 bases; junction bases outside the gene matches: 3. The CDR3 covers 14 residues. The CDR3 nucleotides are TGCGCCAGCAGCTTTACCAGGGGGCAAGAGACCCAGTACTTC. Residues: CASSFTRGQETQYF.

This clonotype was detected many times. Written as DNA, the CDR3 is TGTGCCAGCAGGACAGGGGGTCCCAACTATGGCTACACCTTC. It translates to CASRTGGPNYGYTF. The rearrangement joins TRBV7-9 to TRBJ1-2; 9 bases map to TRBD1. This CDR3 comprises 14 residues. V was clipped by 6 bases and J by 2 bases; unmatched bases: 4. Germline assignment: CDR1 SEHNR and CDR2 FQNEAQ (reference sequence).

The chain employs TRBV7-9 and TRBJ1-1; D is unclear. The CDR3 runs to 13 residues. Germline assignment: CDR1 SEHNR and CDR2 FQNEAQ (reference sequence). Trimming stripped 5 bases from V and 3 bases from J, with 10 bases between. The CDR3 loop reads CASSPDGHTEAFF. CDR3 DNA: TGTGCCAGCAGCCCGGACGGACACACTGAAGCTTTCTTT.

CDR3 DNA sequence: TGTGCCAGCTCACGGACTCAGACGGGGGCTTCGGACATTCAGTACTTC. Protein: CASSRTQTGASDIQYF. The rearrangement joins TRBV13 to TRBJ2-4; D assignment may be TRBD1 or TRBD2 (6 bases each). Germline values: CDR1 PRHDT, CDR2 FYEKMQ (reference sequence). This CDR3 spans 16 amino acids. The V end was cut by 8 bases, the J end by 8 bases, with 25 bases between.

A few counts support this clonotype. The CDR3 bases are TGTGCCCAACTACCGGAGAACCGAGAGACCCAGTACTTC. Its protein is CAQLPENRETQYF. This chain joins TRBV30 and TRBJ2-5; no clear D gene. The CDR3 runs 13 residues. Germline CDR1 reads GTSNPN; CDR2 reads SVGIG (reference sequence). Trimming pared 8 bases from V and 4 bases from J, leaving 17 bases between.

This clonotype came up a few times. The chain recombines TRBV5-1 with TRBJ2-2; D is unresolved. V was pared by 6 bases and J by 1 base, with 10 bases between. The germline gives CDR1 SGHRS, CDR2 YFSETQ. This CDR3 contains 14 residues. The CDR3 coding sequence is TGCGCCAGCAAGGATTGGGAGAACACCGGGGAGCTGTTTTTT. Protein product: CASKDWENTGELFF.

The J gene is TRBJ1-1, the V gene TRBV19; 9 positions agree with TRBD1. Germline CDR1 and CDR2: LNHDA and SQIVND (reference sequence). Unmatched junction bases numbered 3, after V lost 8 bases and J lost 8 bases. The CDR3 has 11 residues. The CDR3 DNA is TGTGCCAGTGGTGACAGGGGGGAAGCTTTCTTT. This codes for CASGDRGEAFF.

This chain connects TRBV19 to TRBJ2-7, with D maybe TRBD1 (5 bases). Germline V gene sequence: CDR1 LNHDA, CDR2 SQIVND (reference sequence). V lost 5 bases and J lost 2, with 13 bases in between. This CDR3 spans 14 amino acids. CDR3 DNA sequence: TGTGCCAGTAGTCCGAACAGGCGGACCTACGAGCAGTACTTC. The encoded protein is CASSPNRRTYEQYF.

V usage is TRBV11-2 and J usage is TRBJ1-3; D unresolved. CDR3 length: 14 residues. V was pared by 5 bases and J by 3 bases, with 11 bases between. The germline gives CDR1 SGHAT, CDR2 FQNNGV. CDR3 coding DNA: TGTGCCAGCAGCCACGTAGGAGATGGAAACACCATATATTTT. The encoded protein is CASSHVGDGNTIYF. Full variable domain (outside the CDR3, taken from reference TRBV11-2 and TRBJ1-3): EAGVAQSPRYKIIEKRQSVAFWCNPISGHATLYWYQQILGQGPKLLIQFQNNGVVDDSQLPKDRFSAERLKGVDSTLKIQPAKLEDSAVYLCASSHVGDGNTIYFGEGSWLTVV.

The chain recombines TRBV11-2 with TRBJ2-1; 9 nucleotides agree with TRBD2. The germline CDR1 and CDR2 sequences are SGHAT and FQNNGV. With 1 base clipped from V and 8 bases from J, the junction kept 6 bases outside the gene matches. The length of the CDR3 is 15 residues. In DNA form, the CDR3 reads TGTGCCAGCAGCTTAGGGACGGGACTAGCCTATGAGCAGTTCTTC. Translated, it gives CASSLGTGLAYEQFF.

This clonotype turned up a few times. The V call is TRBV12-3 or TRBV12-4, the J call TRBJ2-3, with 12 bases that match TRBD1. Unmatched junction bases numbered 5, after V lost 9 bases and J lost 4 bases. The CDR3 contains 14 residues. This chain's CDR3 is CASGTGGGADTQYF. The CDR3, as DNA: TGTGCCAGTGGGACAGGGGGCGGAGCAGATACGCAGTATTTT.

This clonotype came up many times. This CDR3 is CASRRTSGGTGELFF. In DNA, the CDR3 is TGTGCCAGCAGGAGGACTAGCGGTGGGACCGGGGAGCTGTTTTTT. The chain recombines TRBV6-1 with TRBJ2-2, with 10 bases matching TRBD2. Losses at the gene ends were 6 bases for V and 5 bases for J; bases not matched to a gene: 6. Germline V gene lookup returns CDR1 MNHNS and CDR2 SASEGT. The CDR3 extends over 15 amino acids.

The rearrangement uses TRBV4-3 and TRBJ1-2; D unresolved. The CDR3 is 15 residues long. Germline V gene lookup returns CDR1 LGHNA and CDR2 YSLEER. V was pared by 0 bases and J by 5 bases, with 13 bases between. CDR3 bases: TGCGCCAGCAGCCAAGACGACGGAGAGATTTATGGCTACACCTTC. It yields the protein CASSQDDGEIYGYTF.

The chain is built from TRBV10-3 and TRBJ1-1, with 8 bases lining up with TRBD1. This CDR3 comprises 13 residues. Germline assignment: CDR1 ENHRY and CDR2 SYGVKD. After removal of 5 bases from V and 4 bases from J, the junction contained 3 bases not matched to a gene. The CDR3 sequence: CAISSGTGTEAFF. The CDR3 coding sequence is TGTGCCATCAGTTCCGGGACAGGCACTGAAGCTTTCTTT.

The chain uses TRBV7-2 and TRBJ1-2; D is unclear. The CDR3 has 13 amino acids. The V gene lost 1 base and the J gene lost 7 bases, with 10 bases spanning the gap. Germline V gene lookup returns CDR1 SGHTA and CDR2 FQGNSA. DNA for the CDR3: TGTGCCAGCAGCTTAGTTGGGGAGGGTGGCTACACCTTC. It specifies CASSLVGEGGYTF.

This clonotype was counted many times. This rearrangement joins TRBV27 to TRBJ2-7; 12 bases map to TRBD1. The CDR3 is made up of 15 amino acids. The V gene's germline CDR1 is MNHEY and CDR2 SMNVEV (reference sequence). Losses at the gene ends were 6 bases for V and 5 bases for J; bases not matched to a gene: 8. The DNA of the CDR3 is TGTGCCAGCAGCCGTCCCGGGACAGGGGGCGACGAGCAGTACTTC. Its translation: CASSRPGTGGDEQYF.

This clonotype was seen many times. The chain recombines TRBV27 with TRBJ2-3; D remains unclear. CDR3 length equals 16 residues. V was pared by 4 bases and J by 7 bases, with 21 bases between. The V gene's germline CDR1 is MNHEY and CDR2 SMNVEV (reference sequence). CDR3 amino acids: CASSSPSRIDSNTQYF. The CDR3 DNA sequence: TGTGCCAGCAGTTCCCCAAGTAGGATAGATTCGAATACGCAGTATTTT.

The sample holds many counts of this clonotype. The CDR3 DNA follows: TGTGCCAGCAGTTTTTCCCGGGGCTCCGAGCAGTACTTC. Protein product: CASSFSRGSEQYF. The genes are TRBV12-3 or TRBV12-4 and TRBJ2-7; either TRBD1 or TRBD2 may supply D (5 bases each). The CDR3 sequence is 13 residues long. Trimming pared 3 bases from V and 6 bases from J, leaving 12 bases between.

This clonotype was counted a few times. A read error may produce the germline difference seen at one junction end. J is TRBJ1-5 and V is TRBV20-1; D uncertain. Germline values: CDR1 DFQATT, CDR2 SNEGSKA (reference sequence). The CDR3 loop spans 12 amino acids. CDR3 DNA sequence: TGCAGTGCCAGAGAGTCTTCCCAGCCCCAGCATTTT. The encoded protein is CSARESSQPQHF.

This clonotype was detected many times. This chain uses TRBV27 with TRBJ1-2; no reliable D call. The germline V gene has CDR1 MNHEY and CDR2 SMNVEV (reference sequence). With 4 bases removed from V and 0 bases from J, the gap between germline ends came to 9 bases. There are 14 residues in the CDR3. For the CDR3, the DNA is TGTGCCAGCAGTTCCCTAGGAGCTAACTATGGCTACACCTTC. Its translation is CASSSLGANYGYTF.

The chain joins TRBV15 to TRBJ1-4; D possibly corresponds to TRBD1 (6 bases). Germline V gene lookup returns CDR1 LNHNV and CDR2 YYDKDF (reference sequence). CDR3 length: 19 residues. Trimming shortened V by 0 bases and J by 8 bases, and 25 bases separated the two germline ends. The CDR3 bases are TGTGCCACCAGCAGAGATGTACGGGCAGGGACATCCGACAAGGAAAAACTGTTTTTT. Amino acids: CATSRDVRAGTSDKEKLFF.

The table lists this clonotype with a few counts. The chain is built from TRBV6-1 and TRBJ1-6; TRBD1 agrees at 9 bases. The CDR3 is made up of 15 amino acids. The germline V gene encodes CDR1 MNHNS and CDR2 SASEGT. V gave up 5 bases and J gave up 7 bases; unmatched junction bases: 6. CDR3: CASSLRTGENSPLHF. The CDR3 bases are TGTGCCAGCAGTTTAAGGACAGGGGAGAATTCACCCCTCCACTTT.